Following are 9 T cell receptor beta chains from one sample sequenced in a study of blood T cells in healthy people across ages. Together with a sample-barcoded 5' primer, a J-beta primer mix was included in a second PCR lasting about 6 to 11 cycles. TCRdb redid the calling of the 5' RACE reads with MiXCR, one entry per CDR3 protein. Of 1.5 million to 2 million distinct CDR3 sequences listed, roughly 50% are singletons. The sequenced sample was blood. The receptor source for this set is a woman aged 35 to 49 in good health.

This clonotype was detected ten times or more. The chain uses TRBV4-3 and TRBJ2-7; D perhaps matches TRBD1 (5 bases). Germline CDR1 LGHNA, CDR2 YSLEER. This CDR3 region has 12 residues. V was trimmed by 1 base and J by 10 bases, leaving 11 bases between them. The CDR3 loop reads CASSQVTGRQYF. CDR3 DNA: TGCGCCAGCAGCCAAGTCACAGGCCGTCAGTACTTC.

This chain joins TRBV3-1 and TRBJ2-7; D might be TRBD1 (6 bases). The end of the DNA fits TRBJ2-5 better, so the J call may be wrong. Germline CDR1 is LGHDT and CDR2 is YNNKEL (reference sequence). This CDR3 has 14 residues. Here the CDR3 reads CASSHPTGRETQYF. The DNA of the CDR3 is TGTGCCAGCAGCCATCCGACAGGACGAGAGACCCAGTACTTC.

Points on this clonotype: The conserved closing phenylalanine or tryptophan is absent in this CDR3, likely reflecting a read error. The rearrangement links TRBV29-1 to TRBJ1-4; a possible D gene is TRBD1 (6 bases). Germline values: CDR1 SQVTM, CDR2 ANQGSEA. This CDR3 region has 11 residues. CDR3 bases: TGCGCGGGACAAGGGGACGAAAAACTGTTTGTT. Protein product: CAGQGDEKLFV.

The sample holds a few counts of this clonotype. The gene calls are TRBV6-2 or TRBV6-3 and TRBJ2-5, with D perhaps matching TRBD1 (6 bases). The CDR3 contains 12 residues. Per germline, CDR1 MNHEY and CDR2 SVGEGT. Trimming pared 6 bases from V and 4 bases from J, leaving 9 bases between. The CDR3 loop reads CASSRQAETQYF. In DNA form, the CDR3 reads TGTGCCAGCAGCCGACAGGCAGAGACCCAGTACTTC.

The rearrangement joins TRBV28 to TRBJ1-6; weak D call: TRBD1 (6 bases). Trimming removed 5 bases at V and 10 bases at J, with 30 bases between. The length of the CDR3 is 19 residues. CDR1 MDHEN and CDR2 SYDVKM come from the germline V gene. CDR3 DNA sequence: TGTGCCAGCAGTCTCTCATTATTGGGGGGCGACCAATCGAGCTCACCCCTCCACTTT. Translating it yields CASSLSLLGGDQSSSPLHF. The entire variable domain, with the rest obtained from reference TRBV28 and TRBJ1-6, is as follows: DVKVTQSSRYLVKRTGEKVFLECVQDMDHENMFWYRQDPGLGLRLIYFSYDVKMKEKGDIPEGYSVSREKKERFSLILESASTNQTSMYLCASSLSLLGGDQSSSPLHFGNGTRLTVT.

J is TRBJ1-4 and V is TRBV27; 11 bases line up with TRBD1. J was trimmed by 6 bases and V by 10 bases; bases with no gene match: 10. CDR3 length: 15 amino acids. Per the germline V gene, CDR1 is MNHEY and CDR2 is SMNVEV (reference sequence). The CDR3 spells CATDPGTGGYEKLFF. The CDR3 DNA reads TGTGCCACCGATCCAGGGACAGGGGGTTATGAAAAACTGTTTTTT.

This sequence joins TRBV20-1 and TRBJ2-7; 8 nucleotides agree with TRBD1. The assigned J gene may be wrong: the sequence end matches TRBJ2-5 better. CDR3 length equals 13 residues. Per the germline V gene, CDR1 is DFQATT and CDR2 is SNEGSKA (reference sequence). The CDR3 protein is CSARPGGWKTQYF. The CDR3 DNA reads TGCAGTGCGAGACCAGGGGGCTGGAAGACCCAGTACTTC.

The gene calls are TRBV4-3 and TRBJ1-6; D is possibly TRBD1 (6 bases). CDR3 length: 20 amino acids. Per germline, CDR1 LGHNA and CDR2 YSLEER. V was pared by 1 base and J by 3 bases, with 22 bases between. DNA for the CDR3: TGCGCCAGCAGCCAAGTCATCGCAGGGGCGATTGGGAACTATAATTCACCCCTCCACTTT. Translating it yields CASSQVIAGAIGNYNSPLHF.

V is TRBV3-1 and J is TRBJ1-6; the D gene is possibly TRBD1 (6 bases). Per the germline V gene, CDR1 is LGHDT and CDR2 is YNNKEL (reference sequence). CDR3 length: 16 amino acids. Trimming left V 1 base short and J 7 bases short, with 14 bases between. The DNA of the CDR3 is TGTGCCAGCAGCCAAGGTCGGCAGGGGCTCAATTCACCCCTCCACTTT. It is translated as CASSQGRQGLNSPLHF. Complete variable domain (other parts from reference TRBV3-1 and TRBJ1-6): DTAVSQTPKYLVTQMGNDKSIKCEQNLGHDTMYWYKQDSKKFLKIMFSYNNKELIINETVPNRFSPKSPDKAHLNLHINSLELGDSAVYFCASSQGRQGLNSPLHFGNGTRLTVT.